The rows below give T cell receptor beta chains drawn from one sample of a study of blood T cell repertoires in COVID-19. Method: immunoSEQ multiplex PCR; TCRdb's copy keeps in-frame clones and lacks some. This table has about 200,000 clones, approximately 85% appearing once. Sequences were obtained from peripheral blood. These receptors were collected from a woman between 70 and 85 years old with COVID-19, enrolled during active disease. Both conserved end residues are part of each CDR3. Fields, in order: D gene, clone size, J gene, V gene, CDR3 DNA, CDR3 protein. A D gene is named only where the DNA matches it firmly. Where a row states a size, it is once, few, many or the class of an expanded clone; other rows omit it.

D gene: TRBD1
clone size: .
J gene: TRBJ1-2
V gene: TRBV11-2
CDR3 DNA: TGTGCCAGCAGCCCAGGGACAGGTGTCCGAATGTTTTCTGGCTACACCTTC
CDR3 protein: CASSPGTGVRMFSGYTF

D gene: TRBD1
clone size: .
J gene: TRBJ1-5
V gene: TRBV19
CDR3 DNA: TGTGCCAGTAGTATTCTGGGACAGGGGGACCTCGGTCAGCCCCAGCATTTT
CDR3 protein: CASSILGQGDLGQPQHF

D gene: .
clone size: medium-sized
J gene: TRBJ2-7
V gene: TRBV3-1/TRBV3-2
CDR3 DNA: TGTGCCAGCAGCCAAGCGGTAGGGGCGGAGCAGTACTTC
CDR3 protein: CASSQAVGAEQYF

D gene: TRBD2
clone size: .
J gene: TRBJ2-2
V gene: TRBV4-3
CDR3 DNA: TGCGCCAGCAGCGCGCCGGGACTAGCGGGAGCCGGGGAGCTGTTTTTT
CDR3 protein: CASSAPGLAGAGELFF

D gene: .
clone size: .
J gene: TRBJ1-1
V gene: TRBV5-1
CDR3 DNA: TGCGCCAGCAGCTTCCCAGGGCAGGGCACTGAAGCTTTCTTT
CDR3 protein: CASSFPGQGTEAFF

D gene: TRBD2
clone size: .
J gene: TRBJ2-1
V gene: TRBV3-1/TRBV3-2
CDR3 DNA: TGTGCCAGCAGCCGGCCGATGACTAGCGGGATCCCCTACAATGAGCAGTTCTTC
CDR3 protein: CASSRPMTSGIPYNEQFF

D gene: .
clone size: .
J gene: TRBJ2-3
V gene: TRBV5-8
CDR3 DNA: TGTGCCAGCAGCTTCAGGGGCACAGATACGCAGTATTTT
CDR3 protein: CASSFRGTDTQYF

D gene: .
clone size: .
J gene: TRBJ2-5
V gene: TRBV6-5
CDR3 DNA: TGTGCCAGCAGTCCGAGTAGCCAAGAGACCCAGTACTTC
CDR3 protein: CASSPSSQETQYF

D gene: .
clone size: .
J gene: TRBJ1-1
V gene: TRBV3-1/TRBV3-2
CDR3 DNA: TGTGCCAGCAGCCAAGGCGGAGGGGTTGATGCTTTCTTT
CDR3 protein: CASSQGGGVDAFF

D gene: TRBD1
clone size: .
J gene: TRBJ1-2
V gene: TRBV6-5
CDR3 DNA: TGTGCCAGCAGCCCGACAGGGGGCTCCTATGGCTACACCTTC
CDR3 protein: CASSPTGGSYGYTF

D gene: TRBD1
clone size: .
J gene: TRBJ2-7
V gene: TRBV27
CDR3 DNA: TGTGCCAGCAGTCCTACAGGGGGCGGACACGAGCAGTACTTC
CDR3 protein: CASSPTGGGHEQYF

D gene: TRBD1
clone size: .
J gene: TRBJ1-2
V gene: TRBV7-3
CDR3 DNA: TGTGCCAGCAGCTTAAGTGGGACAGGGGCCTATGGCTACACCTTC
CDR3 protein: CASSLSGTGAYGYTF

D gene: .
clone size: .
J gene: TRBJ1-5
V gene: TRBV18
CDR3 DNA: TGTGCCAGCTCACCACCCGGGACGGGAGGCAATCAGCCCCAGCATTTT
CDR3 protein: CASSPPGTGGNQPQHF

D gene: TRBD1
clone size: .
J gene: TRBJ1-3
V gene: TRBV7-2
CDR3 DNA: TGTGCCAGCAGCTTAGGGGTCTGGACAGGAGGAAACACCATATATTTT
CDR3 protein: CASSLGVWTGGNTIYF

D gene: TRBD2
clone size: .
J gene: TRBJ2-3
V gene: TRBV10-3
CDR3 DNA: TGTGCCATCAGTGAGCTAGCGGGGGTTCCAGATACGCAGTATTTT
CDR3 protein: CAISELAGVPDTQYF

D gene: .
clone size: once
J gene: TRBJ2-7
V gene: TRBV25-1
CDR3 DNA: TGTGCCAGCAGTGAATACGGGGTCGGGTCCTACGAGCAGTACTTC
CDR3 protein: CASSEYGVGSYEQYF

D gene: TRBD2
clone size: many
J gene: TRBJ2-2
V gene: TRBV19
CDR3 DNA: TGTGCCAGTAGTTATAGCGGGAGGGCGAACACCGGGGAGCTGTTTTTT
CDR3 protein: CASSYSGRANTGELFF

D gene: .
clone size: .
J gene: TRBJ2-1
V gene: TRBV1
CDR3 DNA: TGCACCAGCAGCCAAGATCTGCCAGCGCAGAGCTCCTACAATGAGCAGTTCTTC
CDR3 protein: CTSSQDLPAQSSYNEQFF

D gene: .
clone size: .
J gene: TRBJ1-2
V gene: TRBV25-1
CDR3 DNA: TGTGCCAGCAGTGAATTCGGGGGGGACTATGGCTACACCTTC
CDR3 protein: CASSEFGGDYGYTF

D gene: .
clone size: .
J gene: TRBJ1-5
V gene: TRBV6-5
CDR3 DNA: TGTGCCAGCGGCCTACGGGGGGGTCAGCCCCAGCATTTT
CDR3 protein: CASGLRGGQPQHF

D gene: .
clone size: few
J gene: TRBJ2-3
V gene: TRBV19
CDR3 DNA: TGTGCCAGTAGTATCGCCCGGCAAACAGAAGCTAGCACAGATACGCAGTATTTT
CDR3 protein: CASSIARQTEASTDTQYF

D gene: TRBD1
clone size: .
J gene: TRBJ1-2
V gene: TRBV5-1
CDR3 DNA: TGCGCCAGCAGCCCACAGGGGGCGCACGGCTACACCTTC
CDR3 protein: CASSPQGAHGYTF

D gene: TRBD1
clone size: .
J gene: TRBJ1-2
V gene: TRBV7-3
CDR3 DNA: TGTGCCAGCAGCGCAAAGACAGGGTCCGGCTACACCTTC
CDR3 protein: CASSAKTGSGYTF

D gene: .
clone size: few
J gene: TRBJ1-4
V gene: TRBV5-6
CDR3 DNA: TGTGCCAGCAGCTTGGTCCTGGCTGGAAAACTGTTTTTT
CDR3 protein: CASSLVLAGKLFF

D gene: TRBD1
clone size: .
J gene: TRBJ1-4
V gene: TRBV4-3
CDR3 DNA: TGCGCCAGCAGCTTCTCTCCTGTGGGACAGGGTACAACTAATGAAAAACTGTTTTTT
CDR3 protein: CASSFSPVGQGTTNEKLFF

D gene: .
clone size: .
J gene: TRBJ2-7
V gene: TRBV9
CDR3 DNA: TGTGCCAGCAGCGTAGGACAGGCTTCCTACGAGCAGTACTTC
CDR3 protein: CASSVGQASYEQYF

D gene: TRBD1
clone size: .
J gene: TRBJ1-5
V gene: TRBV2
CDR3 DNA: TGTGCCAGCACTAGGGGGACAGGGGGCAATCAGCCCCAGCATTTT
CDR3 protein: CASTRGTGGNQPQHF

D gene: TRBD1
clone size: .
J gene: TRBJ1-2
V gene: TRBV7-9
CDR3 DNA: TGTGCCAGCAGCTTAGATGGGACAGGGGGCTATGGCTACACCTTC
CDR3 protein: CASSLDGTGGYGYTF

D gene: TRBD2
clone size: .
J gene: TRBJ2-3
V gene: TRBV27
CDR3 DNA: TGTGCCAGCAGTTTACGTCTAGCGGGAGGGCCTCTTGGAACAGATACGCAGTATTTT
CDR3 protein: CASSLRLAGGPLGTDTQYF

D gene: .
clone size: .
J gene: TRBJ1-3
V gene: TRBV2
CDR3 DNA: TGTGCCAGCAGGCCCCCAGACTCTGGAAACACCATATATTTT
CDR3 protein: CASRPPDSGNTIYF

D gene: .
clone size: .
J gene: TRBJ1-1
V gene: TRBV5-1
CDR3 DNA: TGCGCCAGCAGTCCCGAGACAGGTAGGGGCACTGAAGCTTTCTTT
CDR3 protein: CASSPETGRGTEAFF

D gene: TRBD1
clone size: .
J gene: TRBJ1-1
V gene: TRBV7-6
CDR3 DNA: TGTGCCAGCAGCTTCCCCGGGACAGAACAGAACACTGAAGCTTTCTTT
CDR3 protein: CASSFPGTEQNTEAFF

D gene: TRBD1
clone size: .
J gene: TRBJ1-5
V gene: TRBV5-6
CDR3 DNA: TGTGCCAGCAGCATAGACAGGGGCCATAGCAATCAGCCCCAGCATTTT
CDR3 protein: CASSIDRGHSNQPQHF

D gene: TRBD1
clone size: .
J gene: TRBJ1-2
V gene: TRBV19
CDR3 DNA: TGTGCCAGTAGTAACGACAGGGGTCATGGCTACACCTTC
CDR3 protein: CASSNDRGHGYTF

D gene: .
clone size: once
J gene: TRBJ1-3
V gene: TRBV9
CDR3 DNA: TGTGCCAGCAGAAGGGCAGCGGCTGGAAACACCATATATTTT
CDR3 protein: CASRRAAAGNTIYF

D gene: .
clone size: .
J gene: TRBJ2-7
V gene: TRBV10-1
CDR3 DNA: TGCGCCAGCACCCCGTTTCGCGAGCAGTACTTC
CDR3 protein: CASTPFREQYF

D gene: .
clone size: .
J gene: TRBJ2-1
V gene: TRBV20-1
CDR3 DNA: TGCAGTGCTAGTCTTTCTAGCTGGTACAATGAGCAGTTCTTC
CDR3 protein: CSASLSSWYNEQFF

D gene: TRBD2
clone size: .
J gene: TRBJ2-2
V gene: TRBV13
CDR3 DNA: TGTGCCAGCAGCCTCCGGGGAGCGGGGGGCACCGGGGAGCTGTTTTTT
CDR3 protein: CASSLRGAGGTGELFF

D gene: TRBD2
clone size: .
J gene: TRBJ2-3
V gene: TRBV6-1
CDR3 DNA: TGTGCCAGCAGTGCCGTAGCGGGGGGGATCACAGATACGCAGTATTTT
CDR3 protein: CASSAVAGGITDTQYF

D gene: .
clone size: .
J gene: TRBJ2-3
V gene: TRBV3-1/TRBV3-2
CDR3 DNA: TGTGCCAGCAGCCAAGGGAGGGGAGATACGCAGTATTTT
CDR3 protein: CASSQGRGDTQYF

D gene: .
clone size: .
J gene: TRBJ1-1
V gene: TRBV29-1
CDR3 DNA: TGCAGCGTTGAACGAAACGAAGGGGACACTGAAGCTTTCTTT
CDR3 protein: CSVERNEGDTEAFF

D gene: .
clone size: .
J gene: TRBJ1-1
V gene: TRBV29-1
CDR3 DNA: TGCAGCGTTGCGGGATGGACAGTCAACATGAACACTGAAGCTTTCTTT
CDR3 protein: CSVAGWTVNMNTEAFF

D gene: TRBD1
clone size: .
J gene: TRBJ1-4
V gene: TRBV2
CDR3 DNA: TGTGCCAGCAGCATACGACAGGGAGTAAATGAAAAACTGTTTTTT
CDR3 protein: CASSIRQGVNEKLFF

D gene: TRBD1
clone size: .
J gene: TRBJ2-3
V gene: TRBV27
CDR3 DNA: TGTGCCAGCAGTCACAAAAGGATCGGGACAGGGGTCATAGATACGCAGTATTTT
CDR3 protein: CASSHKRIGTGVIDTQYF

D gene: TRBD1
clone size: .
J gene: TRBJ1-5
V gene: TRBV5-5
CDR3 DNA: TGTGCCAGCAGCTTGGTGGGACAGAGTTATAGCAATCAGCCCCAGCATTTT
CDR3 protein: CASSLVGQSYSNQPQHF

D gene: .
clone size: .
J gene: TRBJ2-3
V gene: TRBV3-1/TRBV3-2
CDR3 DNA: TGTGCCAGCAGCCATGCCGGAGGCAGCGGGCCCAAAACTAGCACAGATACGCAGTATTTT
CDR3 protein: CASSHAGGSGPKTSTDTQYF

D gene: .
clone size: .
J gene: TRBJ2-5
V gene: TRBV6-1
CDR3 DNA: TGTGCCAGCAGTGAAGCAGGAGGGCTCGGAGAGACCCAGTACTTC
CDR3 protein: CASSEAGGLGETQYF

D gene: TRBD2
clone size: .
J gene: TRBJ2-5
V gene: TRBV9
CDR3 DNA: TGTGCCAGCAGCGTAGGTACAAGCGGGGGGCAAGAGACCCAGTACTTC
CDR3 protein: CASSVGTSGGQETQYF

D gene: .
clone size: .
J gene: TRBJ2-7
V gene: TRBV9
CDR3 DNA: TGTGCCAGCAGCGTAGATAGTCGTAGCTACGAGCAGTACTTC
CDR3 protein: CASSVDSRSYEQYF

D gene: .
clone size: once
J gene: TRBJ2-3
V gene: TRBV5-1
CDR3 DNA: TGCGCCAGCAGCGACAGGGAGGCAGATACGCAGTATTTT
CDR3 protein: CASSDREADTQYF

D gene: .
clone size: once
J gene: TRBJ2-5
V gene: TRBV5-6
CDR3 DNA: TGTGCCAGCAGCTTGGTAGCCAAAGAGACCCAGTACTTC
CDR3 protein: CASSLVAKETQYF

D gene: TRBD2
clone size: .
J gene: TRBJ2-1
V gene: TRBV4-3
CDR3 DNA: TGCGCCAGCAGCCCTAGCGGGGGGGCCCCCTACAATGAGCAGTTCTTC
CDR3 protein: CASSPSGGAPYNEQFF